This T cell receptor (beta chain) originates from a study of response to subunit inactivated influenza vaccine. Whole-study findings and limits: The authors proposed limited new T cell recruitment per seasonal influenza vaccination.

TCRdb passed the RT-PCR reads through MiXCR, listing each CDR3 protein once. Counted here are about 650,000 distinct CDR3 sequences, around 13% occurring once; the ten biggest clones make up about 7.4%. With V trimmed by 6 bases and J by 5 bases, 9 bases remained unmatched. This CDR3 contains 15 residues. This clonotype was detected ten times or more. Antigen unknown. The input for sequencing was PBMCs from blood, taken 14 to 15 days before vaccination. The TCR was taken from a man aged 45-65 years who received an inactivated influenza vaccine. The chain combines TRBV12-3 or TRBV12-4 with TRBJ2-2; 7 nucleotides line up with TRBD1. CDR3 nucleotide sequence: TGTGCCAGCAGACAGGGACAGACCCGGACCGGGGAGCTGTTTTTT. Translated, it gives CASRQGQTRTGELFF.